The clone carrying this TCR beta chain was seen more than once but under ten times. Its antigen remains unidentified. This record belongs to a study of T cell responses to AZD1222 COVID-19 vaccine. Study results and caveats: Among the donors, most were white British and more were female, and clonal diversity was possibly underestimated. Spike-wide coverage was observed for vaccine-associated CD4 TCRs, with dominant responses at 160-218 and 743-854. Reportedly, nearly half the spike-specific TCRs target unmutated variant regions.

The CDR3 has 14 amino acids. The germline V gene has CDR1 LGHNA and CDR2 YSLEER. Germline trimming cut 1 base from V and 4 bases from J; bases unmatched to any gene: 0. TCRdb's table, derived via immunoSEQ multiplex PCR, lists solely in-frame clones and lacks some. This table has tens of thousands of clones, about 90% appearing once. The V and J genes are TRBV4-3 and TRBJ2-1, with 8 nucleotides matching TRBD2. The source material was peripheral blood, sampled on day 0 of MenACWY control vaccination. This receptor was taken from an adult in good health. The CDR3: CASSQGGGYNEQFF. DNA for the CDR3: TGCGCCAGCAGCCAAGGCGGGGGGTACAATGAGCAGTTCTTC.